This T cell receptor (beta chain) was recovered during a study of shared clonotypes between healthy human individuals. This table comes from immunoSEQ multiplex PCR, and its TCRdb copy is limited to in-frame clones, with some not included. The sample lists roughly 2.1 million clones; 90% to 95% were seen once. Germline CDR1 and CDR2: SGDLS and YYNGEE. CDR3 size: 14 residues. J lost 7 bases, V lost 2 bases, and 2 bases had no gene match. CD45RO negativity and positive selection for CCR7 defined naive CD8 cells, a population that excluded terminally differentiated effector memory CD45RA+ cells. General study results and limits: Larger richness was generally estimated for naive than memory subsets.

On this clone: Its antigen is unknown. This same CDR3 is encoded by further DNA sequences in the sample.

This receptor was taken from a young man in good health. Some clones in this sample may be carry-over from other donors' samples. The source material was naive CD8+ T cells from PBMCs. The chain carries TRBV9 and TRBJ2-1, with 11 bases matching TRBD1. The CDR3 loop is CASSVRDRGNEQFF. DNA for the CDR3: TGTGCCAGCAGCGTTCGGGACAGGGGGAATGAGCAGTTCTTC.